The 20 T cell receptor beta chains reported below all come from one sample, sequenced in a study of cytomegalovirus exposure and HLA in healthy donors listed by TCRdb under 2017. Library generation was performed with the immunoSEQ multiplex PCR assay. A mixture of 60 forward primers for TCR Vbeta segments and 13 reverse primers for TCR Jbeta segments was used in the multiplex PCR. This immuneACCESS table, as held by TCRdb, lists in-frame sequences with V and J called but not all clones. Of the missing ones, under half trace to an unresolved V gene in checked studies; the others have no known cause. The sample includes about 190,000 clones, with about 77% observed a single time. The ten largest clones take up approximately 2% of the sample. Input material: PBMCs. The receptors derive from a woman aged 25-40 years in good health and CMV-seropositive.

This chain connects TRBV9 to TRBJ1-1, with 7 positions matching TRBD1. J gave up 4 bases and V 4 bases, and 19 bases lay outside the gene matches. The CDR3 runs to 18 residues. Germline loops: CDR1 SGDLS, CDR2 YYNGEE. CDR3 region: CASSNRGETGKEGTEAFF. DNA for the CDR3: TGTGCCAGCAGCAACCGCGGCGAGACAGGGAAAGAGGGCACTGAAGCTTTCTTT.

The chain joins TRBV9 to TRBJ2-4; 9 nucleotides agree with TRBD2. The ends lost 4 bases at V and 12 bases at J; junction bases unmatched: 17. The CDR3 runs 16 residues. The germline V gene encodes CDR1 SGDLS and CDR2 YYNGEE. The CDR3 DNA follows: TGTGCCAGCAGCCAGCTCCGATGGGGGGGACTAGCTTATCAGTACTTC. Protein product: CASSQLRWGGLAYQYF.

The genes are TRBV7-2 and TRBJ2-1; TRBD2 matches at 9 bases. The CDR3 has 16 amino acids. Trimming at V came to 7 bases and at J to 9 bases, leaving 16 bases not matched to a gene. Germline V CDR1 and CDR2: SGHTA, FQGNSA. CDR3 in DNA: TGTGCCAGCACCTACGGAGGTAGCGGGAGAGGAAGTGAGCAGTTCTTC. It is translated as CASTYGGSGRGSEQFF.

The V and J genes are TRBV6-1 and TRBJ1-4; 8 bases are shared with TRBD1. The CDR3 loop spans 14 amino acids. The junction had 7 bases not matched to a gene; V was cut back by 8 bases and J by 5 bases. Germline CDR1 reads MNHNS; CDR2 reads SASEGT. CDR3 region: CASGRDRINEKLFF. CDR3 DNA sequence: TGTGCCAGCGGCCGGGACAGGATAAATGAAAAACTGTTTTTT.

The V gene is TRBV11-2, the J gene TRBJ1-2, with a weak D call TRBD1 (5 bases). Germline V gene lookup returns CDR1 SGHAT and CDR2 FQNNGV. Trimming cost V 4 bases and J 5 bases, with 17 bases left between them. There are 15 residues in the CDR3. The CDR3 DNA reads TGTGCCAGCAGCTCGCTGGGCGGGACGGCTTATGGCTACACCTTC. Translated, it gives CASSSLGGTAYGYTF.

This rearrangement joins TRBV6-6 to TRBJ1-2; maybe TRBD1 (5 bases). This CDR3 contains 15 residues. The ends were cut back, 6 bases at V and 2 bases at J, with 16 bases in the middle. In germline, CDR1 is MNHNY, CDR2 SVGAGI (reference sequence). For the CDR3, the DNA is TGTGCCAGCAGAGCACTGGACACACGAAACTATGGCTACACCTTC. Protein product: CASRALDTRNYGYTF.

This clone was observed a single time. V gene TRBV30 combines with J gene TRBJ2-1; D unclear. This CDR3 has 11 amino acids. V was shortened by 3 bases and J by 7 bases, with 7 bases between the two germline ends. Per the germline V gene, CDR1 is GTSNPN and CDR2 is SVGIG (reference sequence). As DNA, the CDR3 is TGTGCCTGGAGAGAGGCAAATGAGCAGTTCTTC. Its translation: CAWREANEQFF.

This chain uses TRBV28 with TRBJ1-2; 8 nucleotides agree with TRBD1. V gave up 10 bases and J gave up 5 bases; unmatched junction bases: 6. Looked up from germline, CDR1 is MDHEN and CDR2 is SYDVKM. The CDR3 has 12 residues. CDR3 sequence: CATLTGEYGYTF. The CDR3 nucleotides are TGTGCCACCCTGACAGGGGAATATGGCTACACCTTC.

This clone was detected only once. V is TRBV18 and J is TRBJ2-2; possibly TRBD2 for D (6 bases). The CDR3 spans 15 residues. CDR1 is KGHSH, CDR2 LQKENI, per germline. V lost 4 bases and J 1 base, leaving 10 bases between the germline ends. The DNA for the CDR3 is TGTGCCAGCTCACTGCTGGGGGGGAACACCGGGGAGCTGTTTTTT. Translating it yields CASSLLGGNTGELFF.

This clone was recorded a few times. J is TRBJ1-2 and V is TRBV6-5; 10 nucleotides align to TRBD1. The CDR3 spans 11 residues. V lost 5 bases to trimming and J lost 12 bases; unmatched junction nucleotides: 3. Germline V gives CDR1 MNHEY, CDR2 SVGAGI. CDR3 in amino acids: CASSRQGAHTF. CDR3 nucleotide sequence: TGTGCCAGCAGTCGACAGGGGGCTCACACCTTC.

The V gene is TRBV4-1, the J gene TRBJ2-5; possible D gene TRBD2, 5 bases. Germline V gene lookup returns CDR1 MGHRA and CDR2 YSYEKL. This CDR3 is 17 amino acids long. The germline V and J ends were trimmed by 0 bases and 4 bases, with 18 bases remaining between them. CDR3: CASSQDRFVGGRETQYF. The CDR3 coding sequence is TGCGCCAGCAGCCAAGATAGGTTCGTAGGAGGCCGAGAGACCCAGTACTTC.

The rearrangement joins TRBV28 to TRBJ2-7; 7 positions match TRBD1. Germline CDR1 is MDHEN and CDR2 is SYDVKM. J was trimmed by 1 base and V by 6 bases; bases with no gene match: 6. The CDR3 contains 14 residues. The CDR3 nucleotides are TGTGCCAGCAGCCACGGGACAGTGTCCTACGAGCAGTACTTC. It encodes CASSHGTVSYEQYF.

V gene TRBV7-3 combines with J gene TRBJ1-3, with D possibly being TRBD1 (5 bases). CDR3 length: 15 amino acids. Germline values: CDR1 SGHTA, CDR2 FQGTGA. Trimming pared 4 bases from V and 0 bases from J, leaving 10 bases between. The CDR3 loop reads CASSSQGSSGNTIYF. CDR3 DNA: TGTGCCAGCAGCTCCCAGGGTAGCTCTGGAAACACCATATATTTT.

In this sample, this clone turned up once. The rearrangement joins TRBV28 to TRBJ2-1; 13 nucleotides align to TRBD2. Germline V lookup: CDR1 MDHEN, CDR2 SYDVKM. This CDR3 is built from 14 residues. The V gene end was trimmed by 7 bases and the J gene end by 4 bases; junction bases not matched to a gene: 1. CDR3 in amino acids: CASTLAGGYNEQFF. CDR3 DNA sequence: TGTGCCAGCACACTAGCGGGGGGGTACAATGAGCAGTTCTTC.

The gene calls are TRBV7-8 and TRBJ2-7; D is unresolved. Germline lookup yields CDR1 SGHVS and CDR2 FQNEAQ. Trimming cost V 5 bases and J 6 bases, with 14 bases left between them. The CDR3 extends over 13 amino acids. The CDR3 loop reads CASSPRVLLEQYF. Here the CDR3 DNA reads TGTGCCAGCAGCCCCCGGGTCCTACTCGAGCAGTACTTC.

The table lists this clone with a few counts. J is TRBJ1-1 and V is TRBV7-9; no reliable D call. This CDR3 comprises 12 residues. In germline, CDR1 is SEHNR, CDR2 FQNEAQ (reference sequence). V was shortened by 5 bases and J by 10 bases, with 14 bases between the two germline ends. CDR3 amino acids: CASSDGVRGAFF. CDR3 coding DNA: TGTGCCAGCAGCGATGGGGTCCGGGGAGCTTTCTTT.

The CDR3 is CASSLGAGAAHSEQFF. In nucleotides, the CDR3 is TGTGCCAGCAGCTTGGGGGCGGGGGCCGCCCACAGTGAGCAGTTCTTC. The V gene is TRBV5-4, the J gene TRBJ2-1; possible D gene TRBD2, 7 bases. Germline-derived CDR1 and CDR2 are SGHNT and YYREEE (reference sequence). The V gene lost 0 bases and the J gene lost 9 bases, with 19 bases spanning the gap. The length of the CDR3 is 16 residues.

This rearrangement joins TRBV7-2 to TRBJ2-7; 10 nucleotides line up with TRBD2. Per the germline V gene, CDR1 is SGHTA and CDR2 is FQGNSA. With V trimmed by 1 base and J by 7 bases, 4 bases remained unmatched. The CDR3 sequence is 14 residues long. CDR3 loop: CASSLEASGGEQYF. The CDR3 nucleotides are TGTGCCAGCAGCTTAGAGGCTAGCGGGGGAGAGCAGTACTTC.

This chain joins TRBV5-4 and TRBJ1-2; D not certain. This CDR3 is 14 amino acids long. V gave up 0 bases and J gave up 2 bases, with 8 bases separating them. CDR1 is SGHNT, CDR2 YYREEE, per germline (reference sequence). The CDR3 region has the DNA TGTGCCAGCAGCTTGGAACCGGGGAACTATGGCTACACCTTC. Translation: CASSLEPGNYGYTF.

This clone was counted only a few times. The rearrangement uses TRBV15 and TRBJ2-1; a possible D gene is TRBD1 (5 bases). The CDR3 totals 13 residues. Germline V gene lookup returns CDR1 LNHNV and CDR2 YYDKDF (reference sequence). The germline V and J ends were trimmed by 11 bases and 5 bases, with 16 bases remaining between them. The CDR3 region has the DNA TGTGCCTCCCAGGGTGGGCAACACAATGAGCAGTTCTTC. This codes for CASQGGQHNEQFF.